Presented here are 21 T cell receptor beta chains from one specimen sequenced in a study of T cells after yellow fever vaccination. TCRdb redid the calling of the 5' RACE reads with MiXCR, one entry per CDR3 protein. The repertoire holds more than 350,000 distinct CDR3 sequences, with 9.5% to 13% as singletons. The source material was PBMCs, sampled on the day of the first yellow fever vaccination. The source is a man aged 18 to 29 who received the YFV17D yellow fever vaccine.

This clonotype was counted only a few times. The CDR3: CASSLALVSGVGYNEQFF. The CDR3 DNA sequence: TGCGCCAGCAGCTTGGCCCTGGTTAGCGGGGTAGGATACAATGAGCAGTTCTTC. The V call is TRBV5-1, the J call TRBJ2-1; 8 positions match TRBD2. Germline V gene data show CDR1 as SGHRS and CDR2 as YFSETQ. With 0 bases clipped from V and 4 bases from J, the junction kept 12 bases outside the gene matches. This CDR3 is 18 amino acids long.

The chain uses TRBV12-3 or TRBV12-4 and TRBJ1-1, with 7 bases identical to TRBD1. This CDR3 contains 15 residues. J was trimmed by 3 bases and V by 5 bases; bases with no gene match: 9. In nucleotides, the CDR3 is TGTGCCAGCAGTCACCACAGACAGGGATACACTGAAGCTTTCTTT. Translation gives CASSHHRQGYTEAFF.

This clonotype was detected a few times. CDR3 coding DNA: TGTGCCAGCACCTCCGGGCTGATGAACACTGAAGCTTTCTTT. Translation gives CASTSGLMNTEAFF. The V call is TRBV6-2 or TRBV6-3, the J call TRBJ1-1; no definite D call. V was clipped by 7 bases and J by 0 bases, with 12 bases between them. This CDR3 is built from 14 residues. Germline assignment: CDR1 MNHEY and CDR2 SVGEGT.

This clonotype has a count of ten or more. This chain joins TRBV18 and TRBJ2-1; 7 bases match TRBD1. V was clipped by 6 bases and J by 2 bases; unmatched bases: 13. CDR3 length equals 17 residues. The V gene's germline CDR1 is KGHSH and CDR2 LQKENI. Written as DNA, the CDR3 is TGTGCCAGCTCGGTTCCCTCAGGGGGTAGACCCTACAATGAGCAGTTCTTC. Translated, it gives CASSVPSGGRPYNEQFF.

This clonotype was counted many times. This chain connects TRBV18 to TRBJ1-1, with no clear D. The V end lost 2 bases, the J end lost 1 base, and 8 bases lay between the germline ends. The CDR3 has 14 residues. Looked up from germline, CDR1 is KGHSH and CDR2 is LQKENI. The CDR3 region has the DNA TGTGCCAGCTCACCAACGGCGACGAACACTGAAGCTTTCTTT. Translation: CASSPTATNTEAFF.

There are many counts of this clonotype. This rearrangement joins TRBV7-2 to TRBJ2-7; D not certain. The CDR3 extends over 15 amino acids. Trimming removed 2 bases from V and 2 bases from J, with 13 bases in between. The V gene's germline CDR1 is SGHTA and CDR2 FQGNSA. CDR3 DNA: TGTGCCAGCAGCTTAACAAGCCGTGGGCCCTACGAGCAGTACGTC. This translates into CASSLTSRGPYEQYV.

This clonotype appeared a few times. The gene calls are TRBV6-5 and TRBJ2-3; no definite D call. Germline V gene lookup returns CDR1 MNHEY and CDR2 SVGAGI. V was trimmed by 7 bases and J by 2 bases, leaving 19 bases between them. The CDR3 has 16 residues. The CDR3 DNA is TGTGCCAGCACTTCCAACGGCCGTCCAACCACAGATACGCAGTATTTT. Its translation is CASTSNGRPTTDTQYF.

This clonotype was detected a few times. The chain employs TRBV24-1 and TRBJ2-1; D is unresolved. CDR3 size: 15 residues. V dropped 0 bases and J dropped 5 bases, with 10 bases sitting between them. Germline V lookup: CDR1 KGHDR, CDR2 SFDVKD. The CDR3 nucleotides read TGTGCCACCAGTGATTTGAGGCGGCCAAACAATGAGCAGTTCTTC. It encodes CATSDLRRPNNEQFF.

CDR3 bases: TGCGCCAGCAGCTTGGGGGTGGAGTACCAAGAGACCCAGTACTTC. Amino acids: CASSLGVEYQETQYF. The genes are TRBV5-1 and TRBJ2-5; no clear D. Germline loops: CDR1 SGHRS, CDR2 YFSETQ. V was clipped by 0 bases and J by 0 bases, with 9 bases between them. The length of the CDR3 is 15 residues.

This chain uses TRBV15 with TRBJ1-3; TRBD1 might be the D (6 bases). The V gene's germline CDR1 is LNHNV and CDR2 YYDKDF (reference sequence). CDR3 length: 15 amino acids. Between the trimmed V and J ends, which lost 0 bases and 3 bases, there was a span of 9 bases. Here the CDR3 DNA reads TGTGCCACCAGCAGAGACAGGGGTCTTGGAAACACCATATATTTT. Amino acids: CATSRDRGLGNTIYF.

The sample holds a few counts of this clonotype. The chain couples TRBV15 to TRBJ1-2; D may be TRBD1 (6 bases). This CDR3 spans 15 amino acids. V was trimmed by 5 bases and J by 2 bases, leaving 15 bases between them. Germline values: CDR1 LNHNV, CDR2 YYDKDF (reference sequence). DNA of the CDR3: TGTGCCACCAGCGGTCGGGACACCTTGAACTATGGCTACACCTTC. It translates to CATSGRDTLNYGYTF.

This clonotype has a handful of counts. The chain carries TRBV27 and TRBJ2-5; TRBD2 matches at 9 bases. Germline loops: CDR1 MNHEY, CDR2 SMNVEV (reference sequence). This CDR3 contains 13 residues. Germline trimming cut 5 bases from V and 5 bases from J; bases unmatched to any gene: 3. The CDR3 sequence: CASSKGTSETQYF. In DNA, the CDR3 is TGTGCCAGCAGTAAAGGGACTAGCGAGACCCAGTACTTC.

This clonotype was recorded a few times. The chain combines TRBV7-2 with TRBJ1-5; a possible D gene is TRBD1 (6 bases). Germline CDR1 and CDR2: SGHTA and FQGNSA. V dropped 5 bases and J dropped 6 bases, with 8 bases sitting between them. This CDR3 is 12 amino acids long. CDR3 region: CASSRGPQPQHF. In DNA form, the CDR3 reads TGTGCCAGCAGCCGGGGGCCTCAGCCCCAGCATTTT.

The rearrangement uses TRBV12-3 or TRBV12-4 and TRBJ1-3; D remains ambiguous. Trimming left V 5 bases short and J 4 bases short, with 3 bases between. This CDR3 has 11 residues. Written as DNA, the CDR3 is TGTGCCAGCAGTACGGGAAACACCATATATTTT. Amino acid sequence: CASSTGNTIYF.

The J gene is TRBJ2-1, the V gene TRBV7-8; 12 positions match TRBD2. Germline V CDR1 and CDR2: SGHVS, FQNEAQ. Trimming took 1 base from V and 7 from J; bases not matched to a gene: 11. The CDR3 sequence is 18 residues long. Here the CDR3 reads CASSLEFSLAGGRNEQFF. The CDR3 DNA sequence: TGTGCCAGCAGCTTAGAATTCAGTCTAGCGGGGGGGCGGAATGAGCAGTTCTTC.

This clonotype has only a few counts. The chain links TRBV24-1 to TRBJ1-1, with D unresolved. The ends were cut back, 5 bases at V and 5 bases at J, with 5 bases in the middle. Germline lookup yields CDR1 KGHDR and CDR2 SFDVKD. CDR3 size: 11 residues. The CDR3 here is CATSGGTEAFF. The CDR3 nucleotides are TGTGCCACCAGTGGTGGGACTGAAGCTTTCTTT.

In this sample, this clonotype turned up a few times. V is TRBV28 and J is TRBJ2-5; 7 bases line up with TRBD1. Germline V CDR1 and CDR2: MDHEN, SYDVKM. This CDR3 comprises 15 residues. Trimming cost V 7 bases and J 5 bases; bases outside gene matches: 13. The CDR3 DNA is TGTGCCAGCATCAAAGGGGGCAGGCTCTGGGAGACCCAGTACTTC. Protein: CASIKGGRLWETQYF.

The chain combines TRBV24-1 with TRBJ2-3, with 9 bases fitting TRBD1. V dropped 2 bases and J dropped 3; count of bases not matched to a gene: 8. This CDR3 has 17 residues. Germline V CDR1 and CDR2: KGHDR, SFDVKD. The CDR3 region is CATSDSRPGQGTDTQYF. CDR3 coding DNA: TGTGCCACCAGTGATTCACGACCGGGACAGGGAACAGATACGCAGTATTTT.

This clonotype has a count of ten or more. The chain employs TRBV12-3 or TRBV12-4 and TRBJ2-2; D perhaps matches TRBD2 (5 bases). The CDR3 runs 12 residues. V was trimmed by 11 bases and J by 4 bases, leaving 11 bases between them. CDR3 protein: CAGGWSTGELFF. CDR3 DNA: TGTGCCGGAGGATGGAGCACCGGGGAGCTGTTTTTT.

This clonotype was counted only a few times. This rearrangement joins TRBV12-3 or TRBV12-4 to TRBJ2-7; 10 positions agree with TRBD1. This CDR3 spans 15 amino acids. J lost 6 bases, V lost 4 bases, and 9 bases had no gene match. The CDR3 reads CASSWTGTGDGEQYF. In DNA, the CDR3 is TGTGCCAGCAGTTGGACCGGGACAGGGGACGGCGAGCAGTACTTC.

This clonotype was observed a few times. The DNA for the CDR3 is TGCAGTGCTAGAGCGGTCCCCGGGACAGCCGGGGAGCTGTTTTTT. Amino acid sequence: CSARAVPGTAGELFF. This chain joins TRBV20-1 and TRBJ2-2; TRBD1 matches 7 bases. Germline V gives CDR1 DFQATT, CDR2 SNEGSKA (reference sequence). This CDR3 spans 15 amino acids. V trimming: 1 base; J trimming: 6 bases; junction bases outside the gene matches: 8.